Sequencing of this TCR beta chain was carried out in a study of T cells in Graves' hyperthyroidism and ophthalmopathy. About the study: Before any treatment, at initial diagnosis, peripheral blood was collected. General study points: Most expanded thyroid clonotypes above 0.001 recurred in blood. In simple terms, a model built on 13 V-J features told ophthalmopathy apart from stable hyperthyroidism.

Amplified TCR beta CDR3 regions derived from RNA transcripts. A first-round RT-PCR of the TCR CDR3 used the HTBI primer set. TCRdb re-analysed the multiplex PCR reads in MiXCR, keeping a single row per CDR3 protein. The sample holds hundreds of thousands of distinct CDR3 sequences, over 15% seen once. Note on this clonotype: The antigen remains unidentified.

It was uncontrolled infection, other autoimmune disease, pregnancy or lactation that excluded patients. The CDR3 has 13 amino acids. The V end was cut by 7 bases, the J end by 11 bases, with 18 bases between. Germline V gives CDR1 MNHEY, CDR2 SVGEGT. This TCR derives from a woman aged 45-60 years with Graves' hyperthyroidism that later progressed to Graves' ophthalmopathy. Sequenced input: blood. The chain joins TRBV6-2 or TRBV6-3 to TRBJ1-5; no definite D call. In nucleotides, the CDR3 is TGTGCCAGCACCCAAGGACTGGAGGTGTCCCAGCATTTT. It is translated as CASTQGLEVSQHF.